The T cell receptor beta chain under discussion was sequenced for a study of T cell responses to AZD1222 COVID-19 vaccine (dated by TCRdb to the early 2020s). Looking at the study overall: AZD1222 recipients with second doses at about 4 weeks or about 12 weeks were pooled, because spike-specific TCR depth and breadth did not differ between schedules. TCR sequencing covered about 230 trial participants: 200 to 220 given two doses of AZD1222 and about 26 given two doses of MenACWY control vaccine. Trial participants were enrolled by age into subgroups of 18-55, 56-69 and 70-plus years, and roughly 160, 29 and 62 TCR-sequenced participants, respectively, were included in these subgroups. The paper's findings and limits, for the study overall: After two AZD1222 doses, both the breadth and the depth of spike-specific TCRs were significantly higher than at day 0 and than in MenACWY recipients. Participants were mostly white British, with more females than males. The authors suggested clonal diversity may have been underestimated. The 56-69-year group was small, and its depth increase did not reach significance, likely because of low power. Reportedly, close to half of the unique spike-specific TCRs recognized epitopes lying outside the regions that are mutated in the B.1.351 and B.1.1.7 variants. Vaccine-associated CD4 TCRs spanned the whole spike protein, with dominant responses in regions 160-218 and 743-854. Only a handful of AZD1222 recipients were SARS-CoV-2 seropositive at baseline, limiting conclusions about previously exposed vaccinees. No day 14 peak-response samples were available, so repertoires were characterized only after the peak T cell response.

Per the germline V gene, SGHRS is the CDR1 and YFSETQ is the CDR2. V is pared back by 5 bases and J by 5 bases, with 10 bases lying between the germline termini. The CDR3 sequence holds 13 residues, the cysteine and phenylalanine included. Just the 39-base CDR3 DNA is kept, in frame starting at base 1. The sample's time point label, decoded: baseline before first vaccination. Samples from vaccinated people were obtained from the UK trials COV001 and COV002, which included a single-blind randomized controlled phase 2/3 trial of AZD1222 (ChAdOx1 nCoV-19) in healthy adults. Trial participant PBMC samples were collected at day 0 and day 28 after the second dose for TCRbeta chain sequencing. In the case of this clone: Its antigen has not been determined. No quality values exist for individual bases; no much larger clone is one base distant.

The CDR3 regions of human TCRbeta chains were analyzed by immunosequencing. The authors' analysis ran thus. Repertoire TCRs were matched against a reference library of SARS-CoV-2-specific TCRs generated with the MIRA antigen-specificity platform. Breadth was defined as the fraction of unique TCRs that were SARS-CoV-2-associated. Depth was defined as the fraction of total T cells that were SARS-CoV-2-associated. Using the MIRA data, every spike-specific TCR was mapped to the spike region that the TCR reacted to and assigned to either a CD4 or a CD8 class. Log10-transformed breadth and depth values were compared by one-way ANOVA with Sidak's multiple comparisons tests. TCRdb holds this immuneACCESS table with in-frame rearrangements only. Some clones are missing; in checked studies, unresolved V genes explain under half, and the rest has no known cause. V and J calls and clone size are given by that table; D and trimming were obtained from the DNA. The sample table lists 75,000 to 100,000 clones, roughly 87% of them with a count of one. Clones ranked in the top ten supply 1.5% to 2% of the sample.

The receptor's source is an adult in good health. In this chain, TRBV5-1 is recombined with TRBJ2-2; TRBD2 might be the D gene, on 6 matching bases. The sample in question was peripheral blood, obtained on day 0 of AZD1222 vaccination. This receptor carries the CDR3 CASSPRETGELFF. The sequence in DNA is TGCGCCAGCAGTCCCCGGGAGACCGGGGAGCTGTTTTTT. This CDR3, with the reference TRBV5-1 and TRBJ2-2 proteins standing in past its ends, gives the full variable domain KAGVTQTPRYLIKTRGQQVTLSCSPISGHRSVSWYQQTPGQGLQFLFEYFSETQRNKGNFPGRFSGRQFSNSRSEMNVSTLELGDSALYLCASSPRETGELFFGEGSRLTVL.